This TCR beta chain was documented in a study of cytomegalovirus exposure and HLA in healthy donors. Study as a whole: The same platform used for the 666 first-cohort repertoires was also used for the approximately 120 validation repertoires, as a later analysis reported.

Overall study findings and caveats: The classifier, whose performance was assessed in both the original and validation cohorts, reportedly diagnosed cytomegalovirus status with high specificity and sensitivity. It was about 150 TCR beta chains that were listed as cytomegalovirus-associated. There were some public TCRs occurring in many donors, but most TCR sequences were rare.

About this clone: The antigen is undetermined.

Germline assignment: CDR1 SGHKS and CDR2 YYEKEE (reference sequence). The CDR3 length is 17 residues. The V and J ends lost 4 bases and 6 bases respectively, with 23 bases between them. Libraries were prepared by immunoSEQ multiplex PCR; TCRdb keeps only in-frame clonotypes and omits some of them. The repertoire holds about 220,000 clones, with more than 75% as singletons. The specimen was PBMCs. The chain uses TRBV5-5 and TRBJ2-1; weak D call: TRBD2 (7 bases). The TCR sequence derives from a man aged 18 to 29 in good health and CMV-seronegative. The CDR3 sequence: CASSPWDITGRLNEQFF. The DNA for the CDR3 is TGTGCCAGCAGCCCCTGGGACATTACCGGGAGGCTCAATGAGCAGTTCTTC.